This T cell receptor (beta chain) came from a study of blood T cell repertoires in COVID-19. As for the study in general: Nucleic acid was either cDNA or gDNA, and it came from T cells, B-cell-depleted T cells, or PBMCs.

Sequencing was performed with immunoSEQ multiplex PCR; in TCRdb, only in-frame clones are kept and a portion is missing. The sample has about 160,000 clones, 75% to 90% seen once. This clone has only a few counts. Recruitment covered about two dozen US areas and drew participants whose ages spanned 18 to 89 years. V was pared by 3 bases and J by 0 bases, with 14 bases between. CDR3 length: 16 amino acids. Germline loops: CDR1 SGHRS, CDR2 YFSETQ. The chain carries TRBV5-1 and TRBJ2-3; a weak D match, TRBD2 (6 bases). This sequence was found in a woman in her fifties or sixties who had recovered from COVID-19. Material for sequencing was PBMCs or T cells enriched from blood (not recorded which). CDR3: CASSSGVTASTDTQYF. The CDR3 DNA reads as TGCGCCAGCAGCTCGGGGGTGACAGCTAGCACAGATACGCAGTATTTT.